This T cell receptor (beta chain) was profiled in a study of response to subunit inactivated influenza vaccine (dated by TCRdb to the late 2010s). With respect to the entire study: Deep quantitative T cell receptor repertoire profiling was used in the study to track responses to a trivalent subunit inactivated influenza vaccine. Points the paper makes about the study in general: The authors suggested that each seasonal influenza vaccination may recruit only a limited number of new T cells.

With respect to this clonotype: Its antigen specificity is not known. No qualities accompany the bases; no much larger clone lies one base away.

Trimming takes 3 bases from V and 8 bases from J, and the germline ends sit 15 bases apart. From the germline V gene, CDR1 is SGHDN and CDR2 is FVKESK. The CDR3 sequence holds 14 residues, the cysteine and phenylalanine included. Of all the DNA, just the CDR3 is kept, 42 bases in frame from base 1. Receptors were amplified or captured by RT-PCR. Sequenced on an Illumina HiSeq 2500. TCRdb reworked the public reads: Q25 trimming with fastp, MiXCR clone assembly, productive beta chains retained. Rows matching on CDR3 protein sequence are summarized as one entry with the most common DNA and genes. The sample includes roughly 500,000 distinct CDR3 sequences, with more than 15% observed a single time. The top ten clonotypes cover 2.5% to 3.5% of the sample.

The V and J segments used are TRBV14 and TRBJ2-3; the D gene is perhaps TRBD1 or TRBD2, as each covers 5 bases. The sequence was collected from a man aged 50 to 69 who received an inactivated influenza vaccine. Donor details come from another sample of the same person, matched by shared clones. The material sequenced was CD4+ T cells sorted from PBMCs, taken about 23 months after vaccination. Read as DNA, the sequence is TGTGCCAGCAGCCAGGGACCTACGGGTGGTACGCAGTATTTT. Translated, this gives CASSQGPTGGTQYF.